The 19 T cell receptor beta chains below all came from one sample that was sequenced in a study of CD4 and CD8 cells across lung adenocarcinoma regions. Via MiXCR, TCRdb re-called the PCR reads, giving one row per CDR3 protein. The sample lists about 20,000 distinct CDR3 sequences, around half occurring once. Sample: CD8+ T cells from the center of a lung tumor. Receptor source: a female donor with lung adenocarcinoma. The CD4 and CD8 labels of this study may be unreliable.

On this clonotype itself: One end of the junction does not line up with germline, which may come from a read error. The chain carries TRBV27 and TRBJ2-3; D is undetermined. There are 16 residues in the CDR3. Germline V gene data show CDR1 as MNHEY and CDR2 as SMNVEV (reference sequence). The CDR3 nucleotides are TGTGCCAGCAGTGTCAAGGGAAAGTGGGCCACAGATATTCAGTACTTT. It is translated as CASSVKGKWATDIQYF.

This clonotype was seen at least ten times. This chain uses TRBV27 with TRBJ1-6; D ambiguous. Germline CDR1 is MNHEY and CDR2 is SMNVEV (reference sequence). The CDR3 consists of 16 residues. V lost 2 bases, J lost 0 bases, and 8 bases lay in between. The CDR3 is CASSLPRASYNSPLHF. CDR3 nucleotide sequence: TGTGCCAGCAGTTTACCAAGGGCCTCCTATAATTCACCCCTCCACTTT.

The chain recombines TRBV6-1 with TRBJ2-1, with 8 bases fitting TRBD2. CDR1 and CDR2 from the germline V gene are MNHNS and SASEGT. Losses at the gene ends were 3 bases for V and 7 bases for J; bases not matched to a gene: 8. The CDR3 length is 15 residues. The DNA for the CDR3 is TGTGCCAGCAGTGAGTTTCGGGGGGGTTTGAATGAGCAGTTCTTC. It yields the protein CASSEFRGGLNEQFF.

Many counts were recorded for this clonotype. This sequence joins TRBV3-1 and TRBJ2-1; 11 bases line up with TRBD2. The junction had 9 bases not matched to a gene; V was cut back by 2 bases and J by 6 bases. This CDR3 is 17 amino acids long. From germline, CDR1 is LGHDT and CDR2 YNNKEL (reference sequence). CDR3 protein: CASSQPFTSGSVNEQFF. DNA for the CDR3: TGTGCCAGCAGCCAACCCTTCACTAGCGGGAGTGTCAATGAGCAGTTCTTC.

The chain uses TRBV6-1 and TRBJ2-5; TRBD1 agrees at 7 bases. The closer fit of TRBJ2-7 to the DNA end suggests the J call may be wrong. The CDR3 spans 14 residues. Looked up from germline, CDR1 is MNHNS and CDR2 is SASEGT. The CDR3 coding sequence is TGTGCCAGCAGCCGCTCAGGGGGTATGAACGAGCAGTACTTC. Translated, it gives CASSRSGGMNEQYF.

The V gene is TRBV11-2, the J gene TRBJ2-1, with 14 bases identical to TRBD2. The CDR3 consists of 17 residues. V gave up 5 bases and J gave up 4 bases; unmatched junction bases: 7. The germline V gene has CDR1 SGHAT and CDR2 FQNNGV. CDR3 DNA: TGTGCCAGCAGCCCGAGACTAGCGGGAGGGCGGTACAATGAGCAGTTCTTC. This gives the protein CASSPRLAGGRYNEQFF.

Points on this clonotype: Its ends do not fully match the called genes, so a read error is possible. In nucleotides, the CDR3 is TGTGCCAGCAGGGGCCGTGGGGGAGGTGTGACAGATACCCAGTATTTC. Its translation: CASRGRGGGVTDTQYF. The chain joins TRBV27 to TRBJ2-3, with a tentative D call TRBD2 (6 bases). The germline V gene encodes CDR1 MNHEY and CDR2 SMNVEV (reference sequence). The CDR3 covers 16 residues.

This chain joins TRBV6-5 and TRBJ1-2; D is possibly TRBD1 (5 bases). Germline V gene data show CDR1 as MNHEY and CDR2 as SVGAGI. This CDR3 is 15 amino acids long. V was trimmed by 4 bases and J by 5 bases, leaving 17 bases between them. The CDR3 region is CASSLTASTIYGYTF. The CDR3 region has the DNA TGTGCCAGCAGTTTGACAGCCTCAACGATTTATGGCTACACCTTC.

This clonotype came up many times. The rearrangement links TRBV6-2 or TRBV6-3 to TRBJ2-3; D not certain. Germline loops: CDR1 MNHEY, CDR2 SVGEGT. Trimming took off 5 bases at V and 6 bases at J, with 9 bases between the two ends. This CDR3 is 12 amino acids long. Here the CDR3 DNA reads TGTGCCAGCAGTCCCCAGGATGATACGCAGTATTTT. Translating it yields CASSPQDDTQYF.

V usage is TRBV6-1 and J usage is TRBJ2-1, with D possibly being TRBD1 (6 bases). The CDR3 totals 15 residues. Deletions cut 5 bases from V and 0 bases from J, with 11 bases between. Looked up from germline, CDR1 is MNHNS and CDR2 is SASEGT. The CDR3 coding sequence is TGTGCCAGCAGTACCCAGGACAGCTCCTACAATGAGCAGTTCTTC. It is translated as CASSTQDSSYNEQFF.

The chain uses TRBV6-1 and TRBJ2-3, with TRBD1 matching over 7 bases. The J call may not be correct, given that the DNA end is closer to TRBJ2-5. The CDR3 sequence is 14 residues long. Looked up from germline, CDR1 is MNHNS and CDR2 is SASEGT. CDR3 sequence reads: CASNRDSGAATQYF. The DNA for the CDR3 is TGTGCCAGCAACCGGGACAGTGGGGCAGCGACCCAGTACTTC.

This clonotype came up a few times. The J gene is TRBJ2-1, the V gene TRBV30; D unclear. Trimming took 1 base from V and 2 from J, leaving 9 bases between them. CDR1 is GTSNPN and CDR2 is SVGIG in the germline V gene (reference sequence). There are 14 residues in the CDR3. Here the CDR3 reads CAWSAPRTYNEQFF. CDR3 DNA sequence: TGTGCCTGGAGTGCCCCGCGGACCTACAATGAGCAGTTCTTC. The full variable domain, its missing parts supplied by reference TRBV30 and TRBJ2-1, is SQTIHQWPATLVQPVGSPLSLECTVEGTSNPNLYWYRQAAGRGLQLLFYSVGIGQISSEVPQNLSASRPQDRQFILSSKKLLLSDSGFYLCAWSAPRTYNEQFFGPGTRLTVL.

J is TRBJ2-7 and V is TRBV27, with a tentative D call TRBD2 (5 bases). CDR1 and CDR2 from the germline V gene are MNHEY and SMNVEV (reference sequence). V lost 6 bases and J 3 bases, leaving 21 bases between the germline ends. This CDR3 has 16 residues. The CDR3 here is CASRSGGRDDFYEQYF. The CDR3 DNA reads as TGTGCCAGCAGATCTGGCGGTCGGGATGACTTCTACGAGCAGTACTTC.

CDR3 protein: CSCGGAGTGDTDTQYF. CDR3 bases: TGTTCTTGCGGGGGAGCCGGGACAGGTGACACAGATACGCAGTACTTC. V gene TRBV27 combines with J gene TRBJ2-3, with D maybe TRBD1 (8 bases). The closer fit of TRBJ2-7 to the DNA end suggests the J call may be wrong. In germline, CDR1 is MNHEY, CDR2 SMNVEV (reference sequence). There are 16 residues in the CDR3.

Sample share makes this clonotype medium-sized. In DNA form, the CDR3 reads TGTGCCATCAGTGAACAGAAGTACGACGAGCAGTACGTC. Translating gives CAISEQKYDEQYV. The chain carries TRBV10-3 and TRBJ2-1; D is uncertain. The DNA end is more similar to TRBJ2-7, so the J call may be wrong. Germline V gives CDR1 ENHRY, CDR2 SYGVKD. The CDR3 totals 13 residues.

This clonotype was recorded many times. V gene TRBV7-2 combines with J gene TRBJ2-1; 10 nucleotides agree with TRBD2. The J call is doubtful: the DNA matches TRBJ2-7 better. Germline V lookup: CDR1 SGHTA, CDR2 FQGNSA. The length of the CDR3 is 16 residues. CDR3 sequence reads: CASSLGRTSGISEQYF. In nucleotides, the CDR3 is TGTGCCAGCAGCTTAGGTCGAACTAGCGGGATTAGCGAGCAGTACTTC.

Many counts were recorded for this clonotype. The chain uses TRBV10-3 and TRBJ2-1; D is unclear. Germline V gene lookup returns CDR1 ENHRY and CDR2 SYGVKD. CDR3 length equals 11 residues. V lost 0 bases to trimming and J lost 8 bases, with 2 bases between them. The chain's CDR3 is CAISESDEQFF. Here the CDR3 DNA reads TGTGCCATCAGTGAGTCCGATGAGCAGTTCTTC.

The genes are TRBV27 and TRBJ2-1; TRBD1 matches 10 bases. This CDR3 has 14 residues. V trimming: 4 bases; J trimming: 8 bases; junction bases outside the gene matches: 5. Germline values: CDR1 MNHEY, CDR2 SMNVEV (reference sequence). CDR3 residues: CASSSGTGAYEQFF. CDR3 in DNA: TGTGCCAGCAGTTCAGGGACAGGGGCCTATGAGCAGTTCTTC.

This clonotype showed up many times. V is TRBV11-1 and J is TRBJ2-1; D not resolved. The J call is uncertain, as TRBJ2-5 better fits the DNA end. The CDR3 extends over 12 amino acids. The germline V gene has CDR1 SGHAT and CDR2 FQDESV (reference sequence). The CDR3 is CASSLYLGTQYF. The DNA for the CDR3 is TGTGCCAGCAGCTTATATCTCGGGACCCAGTACTTC.